This T cell receptor beta chain was sequenced for a study of vaccination and CD4 T cells after COVID-19. Looking at the study overall: Two of the convalescents were Hispanic, and the group consisted of six males and four females. Control cultures were given a CEFX pool, an HIV-1 Nef pool, or no peptide. Study-wide results and limits: There were relatively few convalescent patients studied, and there were no early post-infection timepoints.

In its sample, this clonotype was seen a few times. No antigen is known for it. An Oncomine TCR Beta short-read assay was used to sequence the DNA from cultured CD4+ T cells. In TCRdb, the PCR reads were re-called with MiXCR into one record per CDR3 protein. The data show about 23,000 distinct CDR3 sequences, around two thirds seen once. Trimming cost V 6 bases and J 0 bases, with 9 bases left between them. The V gene's germline CDR1 is LNHDA and CDR2 SQIVND (reference sequence). CDR3 length: 15 amino acids. The treatment denotes: approximately nine-day PBMC culture with coronavirus spike peptide pools or control peptides (ViraFEST assay). Using peptide pools, antigen-specific T cells were expanded in ViraFEST before TCRs were sequenced.

The clonotype comes from a human donor who received a COVID-19 vaccine. The chain recombines TRBV19 with TRBJ1-6; maybe TRBD1 (5 bases). Specimen: CD4+ T cells from blood, cultured in vitro, collected after SARS-CoV-2 vaccination. As DNA, the CDR3 is TGTGCCAGTAGCAGGGATTCCTCCTATAATTCACCCCTCCACTTT. Translated: CASSRDSSYNSPLHF.